This T cell receptor (beta chain) came from a study of cytomegalovirus exposure and HLA in healthy donors. Study background: Findings of an earlier analysis included more than 90 million unique TCR beta sequences from roughly 180 million T cells.

13 Jbeta primers and 60 Vbeta primers were used for the PCR. The data were produced by immunoSEQ multiplex PCR, yet TCRdb's version contains in-frame clones alone and is incomplete. The data hold about 120,000 clones, with approximately 75% observed a single time. Looked up from germline, CDR1 is LNHDA and CDR2 is SQIVND (reference sequence). V was shortened by 4 bases and J by 0 bases, with 7 bases between the two germline ends. The CDR3 extends over 15 amino acids. Study-wide findings and caveats: According to the study, roughly 160 TCR beta chains were cytomegalovirus-associated. Under in vitro conditions, three CMV-associated chains were confirmed as specific for CMV antigens.

Note on this clone: Its specificity is not known.

The J gene is TRBJ2-6, the V gene TRBV19, with D perhaps matching TRBD1 (6 bases). The sample taken for sequencing was PBMCs. This clonotype was obtained from a man aged 35-49 years in good health and CMV-seronegative. CDR3 residues: CASSTDSSGANVLTF. CDR3 nucleotide sequence: TGTGCCAGTAGTACGGACAGCTCTGGGGCCAACGTCCTGACTTTC.